This T cell receptor beta chain was captured in a study of T cell responses to AZD1222 COVID-19 vaccine. Produced via immunoSEQ multiplex PCR; TCRdb's table is partial and in-frame only. In the table there are 100,000 to 120,000 clones, 85% to 95% of which are singletons. As regards this clone: Antigen specificity is unknown.

The study's findings and limits: Repertoires were obtained only post-peak T cell response. Just 6 or 7 people given AZD1222 tested seropositive at baseline. Dominant CD4 TCR responses targeted spike regions 160-218 and 743-854. Clonal diversity may have been underestimated in mostly white British donors.

Material: peripheral blood, obtained 28 days after the second AZD1222 dose. This sequence originates from an adult who received the AZD1222 COVID-19 vaccine.

The chain's CDR3 is CASSIDRFTGYTF. Written as DNA, the CDR3 is TGTGCCAGCAGCATCGACAGATTTACTGGCTACACCTTC. V and J are TRBV25-1 and TRBJ1-2; TRBD1 is a possible D gene (5 bases). The V end lost 6 bases, the J end lost 7 bases, and 15 bases lay between the germline ends. Looked up from germline, CDR1 is MGHDK and CDR2 is SYGVNS. This CDR3 has 13 residues.